These 4 T cell receptor beta chains share one sample of origin, sequenced in a study of cytomegalovirus exposure and HLA in healthy donors. The method was immunoSEQ multiplex PCR; TCRdb's version includes in-frame clones alone and lacks a portion of them. The sample records approximately 76,000 clones, approximately 94% being singletons. Sequencing used PBMCs. The receptors come from a woman aged 18-29 years in good health and CMV-seropositive.

This clone was detected only a few times. The CDR3 loop reads CASSSPPGLAGDEQFF. In DNA, the CDR3 is TGTGCCAGCAGTTCGCCTCCGGGACTAGCGGGAGACGAGCAGTTCTTC. The V gene is TRBV6-7, the J gene TRBJ2-1; TRBD2 agrees at 14 bases. TRBV6-7 is an open reading frame, and its role is uncertain. V was pared by 4 bases and J by 10 bases, with 9 bases of the junction left unmatched. The CDR3 sequence is 16 residues long.

The chain employs TRBV28 and TRBJ2-3; TRBD1 matches at 8 bases. V lost 8 bases, J lost 6 bases, and 10 bases stayed unmatched. CDR3 size: 14 residues. Looked up from germline, CDR1 is MDHEN and CDR2 is SYDVKM. CDR3 in DNA: TGTGCCAGCCTGTCGGACAGGGTGATGGATACGCAGTATTTT. Translating gives CASLSDRVMDTQYF.

The chain uses TRBV28 and TRBJ1-1; 7 bases are shared with TRBD1. Germline-derived CDR1 and CDR2 are MDHEN and SYDVKM. The CDR3 contains 13 residues. Unmatched junction bases numbered 7, after V lost 5 bases and J lost 7 bases. The CDR3 DNA reads TGTGCCAGCAGTGTACTACAGGGGAATGAAGCTTTCTTT. Amino acids: CASSVLQGNEAFF.

The chain uses TRBV7-2 and TRBJ2-5; 9 bases are a match to TRBD2. Unmatched junction bases numbered 8, after V lost 1 base and J lost 5 bases. Germline V lookup: CDR1 SGHTA, CDR2 FQGNSA. The CDR3 loop spans 16 amino acids. This CDR3 reads CASSLVGGGAWETQYF. CDR3 nucleotide sequence: TGTGCCAGCAGCTTAGTGGGCGGGGGGGCCTGGGAGACCCAGTACTTC.